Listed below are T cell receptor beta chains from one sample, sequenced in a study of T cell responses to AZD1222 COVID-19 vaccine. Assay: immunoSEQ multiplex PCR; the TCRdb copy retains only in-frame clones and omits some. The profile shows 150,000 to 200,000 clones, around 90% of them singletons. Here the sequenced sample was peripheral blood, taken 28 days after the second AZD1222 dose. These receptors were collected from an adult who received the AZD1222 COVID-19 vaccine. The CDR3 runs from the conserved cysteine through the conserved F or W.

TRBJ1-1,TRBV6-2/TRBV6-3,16,CASSYPAAAVFTEAFF
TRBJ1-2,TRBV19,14,CASSPTGGSPSTTF
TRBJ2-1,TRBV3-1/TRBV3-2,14,CASSRQGTDNEQFF
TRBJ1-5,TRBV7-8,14,CASSLARGKQPQHF
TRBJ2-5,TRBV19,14,CASSLQGGQETQYF
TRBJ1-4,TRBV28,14,CASSYRVPNEKLFF
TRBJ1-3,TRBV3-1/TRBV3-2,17,CASSQSWAKPSGNTIYF
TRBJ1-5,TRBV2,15,CASSTLGTLSNNQHF
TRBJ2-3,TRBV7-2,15,CASSRGGTSTDTQYF
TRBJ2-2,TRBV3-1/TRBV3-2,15,CASRPGRTETGELFF
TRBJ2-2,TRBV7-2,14,CASSLGTGGGELFF
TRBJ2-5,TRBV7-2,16,CASSPSTSGGAETQYF
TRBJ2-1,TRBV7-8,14,CAITGLAGEDEQFF
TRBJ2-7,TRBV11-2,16,CASSLEYGGEVYEQYF
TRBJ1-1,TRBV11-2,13,CASSFGQGVEAFF
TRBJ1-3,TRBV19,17,CASSISMGGQGGNTIYF
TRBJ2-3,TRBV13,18,CASSLGAIVAGDTDTQYF
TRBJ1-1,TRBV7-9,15,CASSLVPGMDTEAFF
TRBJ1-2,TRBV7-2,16,CASSPGPYRVNYGYTF
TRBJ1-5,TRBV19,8,CASINVHF
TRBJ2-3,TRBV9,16,CASSVGVLAKTDTQYF
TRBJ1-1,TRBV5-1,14,CASSPDGLNTEAFF